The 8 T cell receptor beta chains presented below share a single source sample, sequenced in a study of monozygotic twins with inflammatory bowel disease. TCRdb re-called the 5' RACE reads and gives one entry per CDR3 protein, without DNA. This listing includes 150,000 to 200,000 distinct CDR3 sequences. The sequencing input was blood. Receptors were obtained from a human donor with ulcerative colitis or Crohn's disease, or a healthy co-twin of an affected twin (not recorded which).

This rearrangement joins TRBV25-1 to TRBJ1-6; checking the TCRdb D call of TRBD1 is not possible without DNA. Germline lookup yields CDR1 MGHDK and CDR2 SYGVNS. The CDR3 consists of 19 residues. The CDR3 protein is CASSEWETQVNSYNSPLHF.

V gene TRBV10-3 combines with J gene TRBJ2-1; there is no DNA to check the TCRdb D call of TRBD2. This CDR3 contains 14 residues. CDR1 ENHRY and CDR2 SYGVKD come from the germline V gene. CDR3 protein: CATRGDSHLNEQFF.

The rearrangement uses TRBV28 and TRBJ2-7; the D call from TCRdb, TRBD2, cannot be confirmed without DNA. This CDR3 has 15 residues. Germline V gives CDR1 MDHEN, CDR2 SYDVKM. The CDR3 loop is CASSSLAGGSYEQYF.

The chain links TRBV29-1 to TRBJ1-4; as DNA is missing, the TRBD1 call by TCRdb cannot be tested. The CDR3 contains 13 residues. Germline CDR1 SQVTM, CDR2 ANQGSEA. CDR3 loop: CSAGSGSNEKLFF.

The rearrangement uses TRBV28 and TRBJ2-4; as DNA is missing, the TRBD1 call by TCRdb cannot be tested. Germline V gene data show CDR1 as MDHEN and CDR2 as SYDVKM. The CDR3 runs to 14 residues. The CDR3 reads CASKIGTFQDIQYF.

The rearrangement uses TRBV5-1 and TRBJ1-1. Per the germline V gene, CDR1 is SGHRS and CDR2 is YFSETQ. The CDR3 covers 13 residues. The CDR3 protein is CASSLELNTEAFF. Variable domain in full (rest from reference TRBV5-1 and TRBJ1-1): KAGVTQTPRYLIKTRGQQVTLSCSPISGHRSVSWYQQTPGQGLQFLFEYFSETQRNKGNFPGRFSGRQFSNSRSEMNVSTLELGDSALYLCASSLELNTEAFFGQGTRLTVV.

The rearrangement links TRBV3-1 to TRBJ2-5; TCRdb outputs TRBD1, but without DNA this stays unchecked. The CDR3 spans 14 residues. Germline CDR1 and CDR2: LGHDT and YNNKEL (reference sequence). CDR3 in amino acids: CASSPDPPLSTQYF.

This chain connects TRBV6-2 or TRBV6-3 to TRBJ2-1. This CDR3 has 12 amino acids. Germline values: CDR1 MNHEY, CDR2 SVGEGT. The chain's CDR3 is CASSFSYNEQFF.